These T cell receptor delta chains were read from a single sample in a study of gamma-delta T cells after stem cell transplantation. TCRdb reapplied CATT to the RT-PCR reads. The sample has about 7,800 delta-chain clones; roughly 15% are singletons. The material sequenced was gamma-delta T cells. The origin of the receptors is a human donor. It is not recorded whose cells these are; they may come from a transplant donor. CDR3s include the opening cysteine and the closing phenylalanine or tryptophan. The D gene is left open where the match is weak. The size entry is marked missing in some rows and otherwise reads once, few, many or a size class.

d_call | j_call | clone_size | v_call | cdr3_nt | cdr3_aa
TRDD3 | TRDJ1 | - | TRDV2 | TGTGCCTGTGACACCTGGGGATACGATAAATTCATCTTT | CACDTWGYDKFIF
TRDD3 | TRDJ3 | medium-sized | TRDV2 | TGTGCCTGTGACCAGTACTGGGGGAGCTCCTGGGACACCCGACAGATGTTTTTC | CACDQYWGSSWDTRQMFF
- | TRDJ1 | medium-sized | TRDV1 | TGTGCTCTTGGGCACCCCATCCCGCCCTGGCTCCGAAAGTACACCGATAAACTCATCTTT | CALGHPIPPWLRKYTDKLIF
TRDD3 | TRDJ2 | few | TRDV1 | TGTGCTCTTGGGGAACTCCCCCAGGGCTTACTGGGGGACTGGACAGCACAACTCTTCTTT | CALGELPQGLLGDWTAQLFF
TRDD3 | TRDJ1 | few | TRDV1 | TGTGCTCTTGGGACCCTTCCCTGGGGATACGGTGCCGATAAACTCATCTTT | CALGTLPWGYGADKLIF
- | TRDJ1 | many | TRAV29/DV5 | TGTGCAGCAAGCGTAACTCCCCCCGGGGATGCGTACACCGATAAACTCATCTTT | CAASVTPPGDAYTDKLIF
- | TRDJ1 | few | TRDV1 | TGTGCTCTTGGGGAAATAGGGTTGGGGAGGTCCGATAAACTCATCTTT | CALGEIGLGRSDKLIF
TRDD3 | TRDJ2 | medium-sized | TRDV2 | TGTGCCTGTGACAGTACTGGGGGAGCTTTGACAGCACAACTCTTCTTT | CACDSTGGALTAQLFF
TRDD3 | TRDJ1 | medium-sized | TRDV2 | TGTGCCTGTGACACCGGGGGCGTACTGGGGGATATCCCCGATAAACTCATCTTT | CACDTGGVLGDIPDKLIF
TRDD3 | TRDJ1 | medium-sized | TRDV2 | TGTGCCTGTGACGTACTGGGGGATACGACCGATAAACTCATCTTT | CACDVLGDTTDKLIF
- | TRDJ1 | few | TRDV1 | TGTGCTCTTGCCTTAACCGTCAAGGGTAGCGATAAACTCATCTTT | CALALTVKGSDKLIF
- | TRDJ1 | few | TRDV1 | TGTGCTCTTGGGGATCGAGGGGGTACCAGCAAGTACACCGATAAACTCATCTTT | CALGDRGGTSKYTDKLIF
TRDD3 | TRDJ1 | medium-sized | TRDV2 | TGTGCCTGTGACAAATCGGGGGATGGCGATAAACTCATCTTT | CACDKSGDGDKLIF
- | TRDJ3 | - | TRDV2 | TGTGCCTGTGACACCTGGGGGGCCCTCTCCTGGGACACCCGACAGATGTTTTTC | CACDTWGALSWDTRQMFF
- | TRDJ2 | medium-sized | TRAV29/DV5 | TGTGCAGCAAGCGCGATGGGGACCCAGACAACACAACTCTTCTTT | CAASAMGTQTTQLFF
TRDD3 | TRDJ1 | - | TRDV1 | TGTGCTCTTGGGGAAATTGTCCTTCCTACACTCATACTGGGGGATACGCGGATGGTACTCCACGACACCGATAAACTCATCTTT | CALGEIVLPTLILGDTRMVLHDTDKLIF
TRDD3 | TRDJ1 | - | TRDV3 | TGTGCCTTCAATCAGCCCTACGATGTGGGGGATACTGCCGATAAACTCATCTTT | CAFNQPYDVGDTADKLIF
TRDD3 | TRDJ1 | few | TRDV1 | TGTGCTCTTGGGGAACGAGCCCTACTGGGGGATTCTATTGATAAACTCATCTTT | CALGERALLGDSIDKLIF
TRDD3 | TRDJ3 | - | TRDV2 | TGTGCCTGTGATCCCTTACTGGGGAATACGCCTAGCTCCTGGGACACCCGACAGATGTTTTTC | CACDPLLGNTPSSWDTRQMFF
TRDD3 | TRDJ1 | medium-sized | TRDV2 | TGTGCCTGTGACGCTCTACTGGGGGCCTCCTCGTACACCGATAAACTCATCTTT | CACDALLGASSYTDKLIF
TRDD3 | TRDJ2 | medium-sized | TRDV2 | TGTGCCTGTGACGTACTGGGGGATGGAGAAGCACAACTCTTCTTT | CACDVLGDGEAQLFF
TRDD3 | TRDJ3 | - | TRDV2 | TGTGCCTGTGACACCGTAGAAGGTCTAAGTACTGGGGGATACGCATCCTGGGACACCCGACAGATGTTTTTC | CACDTVEGLSTGGYASWDTRQMFF
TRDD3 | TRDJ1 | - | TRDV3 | TGTGCCTTTGGGTTTAGGACCTGGGGGCCACAGGGGCATAAACTCATCTTT | CAFGFRTWGPQGHKLIF
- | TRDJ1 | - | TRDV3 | TGTGCCTTTCCCAAGAAGACCTGGCCTTCCGAACACTCGAGGGGATTTTCCGATAAACTCATCTTT | CAFPKKTWPSEHSRGFSDKLIF
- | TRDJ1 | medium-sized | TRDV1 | TGTGCTCTTGGGGAACGAACCTTCCTCCTGGGGATCCTCACCGATAAACTCATCTTT | CALGERTFLLGILTDKLIF
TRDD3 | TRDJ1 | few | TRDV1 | TGTGCTCTTGGGGAACGGTGGATCAAGTCCCCCCTACTGGGGGATGAAAGGCGATCCACAAACACCGATAAACTCATCTTT | CALGERWIKSPLLGDERRSTNTDKLIF
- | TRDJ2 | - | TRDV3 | TGTGCCCTAGCTTCGGGGGGACCCACTTTGACAGCACAACTCTTCTTT | CALASGGPTLTAQLFF
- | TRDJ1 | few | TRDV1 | TGTGCTCTTGCTGGGGCTGTAGAAGCAGACTGGGCTCGCCGGAATAAACTCATCTTT | CALAGAVEADWARRNKLIF
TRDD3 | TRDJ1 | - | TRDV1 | TGTGCTCTTGGGGTCACCTTCCTCAGATTACTGGGGGATACCGATAAACTCATCTTT | CALGVTFLRLLGDTDKLIF
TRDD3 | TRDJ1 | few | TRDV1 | TGTGCTCTTGGGGAACCCCGGATCCCGGATACGCGAGATAAACTCATCTTT | CALGEPRIPDTRDKLIF
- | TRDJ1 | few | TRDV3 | TGTGCCTTTTCGTTAGCTACGCCGGAATGGGGATACACCGATAAACTCATCTTT | CAFSLATPEWGYTDKLIF
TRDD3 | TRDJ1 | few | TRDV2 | TGTGCCTGTGACAAACGACGGGGTGGGGGACTCCCCAACACCGATAAACTCATCTTT | CACDKRRGGGLPNTDKLIF
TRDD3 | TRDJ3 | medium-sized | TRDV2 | TGTGCCTGTGACAACTGGGGGAGCTCCTGGGACACCCGACAGATGTTTTTC | CACDNWGSSWDTRQMFF
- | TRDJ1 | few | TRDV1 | TGTGCTCTTGGTTGCCATGGGGAAATCGTCATCGCACCGCACACCGATAAACTCATCTTT | CALGCHGEIVIAPHTDKLIF
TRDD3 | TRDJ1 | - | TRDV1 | TGTGCTCTTGGGGATGGGGCCTCTTCCTATCCCTACTGGGGGATACGGGGCGATAAGCTCATCTTT | CALGDGASSYPYWGIRGDKLIF